This T cell receptor beta chain stems from a study of T cell changes during pregnancy in multiple sclerosis. Here immunoSEQ multiplex PCR was the method, and the copy in TCRdb shows in-frame clones only, minus some. The sample lists about 40,000 clones; approximately 91% were seen once. V shed 5 bases and J 0 bases; nucleotides not matched to a gene: 1. The CDR3 sequence is 14 residues long. Germline CDR1 is WNHNN and CDR2 is SYGVQD (reference sequence). The V and J genes are TRBV10-1 and TRBJ2-5; 9 bases align to TRBD2. The TCR was taken from a female donor with multiple sclerosis, enrolled in a pregnancy study. The specimen sequenced was PBMCs (not recorded whether the cells were cultured). CDR3 DNA: TGCGCCAGCAGTCTAGCGGGGAACCAAGAGACCCAGTACTTC. Amino acid sequence: CASSLAGNQETQYF.